Presented here are 25 T cell receptor beta chains from one specimen sequenced in a study of cytomegalovirus exposure and HLA in healthy donors. Use of 60 Vbeta and 13 Jbeta primers characterized the PCR. Measured with immunoSEQ multiplex PCR; TCRdb has only the in-frame clones, and not every one. The table includes 130,000 to 150,000 clones, less than 9.5% detected once. The sequenced sample was PBMCs. These receptor sequences come from a male donor in good health and CMV-seronegative.

The CDR3 sequence is CASSEQPASGRGYWANVLTF. The CDR3 bases are TGTGCCAGCAGTGAACAACCCGCTAGCGGGAGAGGGTACTGGGCCAACGTCCTGACTTTC. The rearrangement links TRBV6-1 to TRBJ2-6; TRBD2 matches at 10 bases. This CDR3 has 20 residues. Trimming at V came to 2 bases and at J to 5 bases, leaving 15 bases not matched to a gene. The V gene's germline CDR1 is MNHNS and CDR2 SASEGT.

The chain uses TRBV14 and TRBJ2-3; 9 bases align to TRBD2. Germline V gene lookup returns CDR1 SGHDN and CDR2 FVKESK. V dropped 1 base and J dropped 5; count of bases not matched to a gene: 4. The CDR3 totals 15 residues. CDR3 in amino acids: CASSQASGTGDTQYF. CDR3 bases: TGTGCCAGCAGCCAAGCTAGCGGGACGGGAGATACGCAGTATTTT.

V usage is TRBV28 and J usage is TRBJ2-5, with a tentative D call TRBD1 (6 bases). The CDR3 loop spans 15 amino acids. V gave up 5 bases and J gave up 5 bases, with 18 bases separating them. Germline lookup yields CDR1 MDHEN and CDR2 SYDVKM. The CDR3: CASSGRTELLETQYF. In nucleotides, the CDR3 is TGTGCCAGCAGTGGACGGACAGAGTTACTGGAGACCCAGTACTTC.

The rearrangement links TRBV5-1 to TRBJ2-1, with D unclear. V was pared by 3 bases and J by 8 bases, with 18 bases between. The germline V gene encodes CDR1 SGHRS and CDR2 YFSETQ. This CDR3 spans 15 amino acids. CDR3 DNA: TGCGCCAGCAGCTCTTTGGCTCTAACTACCCATGAGCAGTTCTTC. It codes for CASSSLALTTHEQFF.

This clone has a handful of counts. This rearrangement joins TRBV20-1 to TRBJ1-6, with a weak D call TRBD1 (5 bases). The CDR3 runs 11 residues. The germline gives CDR1 DFQATT, CDR2 SNEGSKA (reference sequence). V was shortened by 4 bases and J by 7 bases, with 5 bases between the two germline ends. Here the CDR3 reads CSANRNSPLHF. CDR3 nucleotides: TGCAGTGCTAACAGGAATTCACCCCTCCACTTT.

The chain has TRBV5-1 and TRBJ2-5, with D possibly matching TRBD1 (5 bases). This CDR3 is built from 14 residues. Germline V lookup: CDR1 SGHRS, CDR2 YFSETQ. V was clipped by 2 bases and J by 2 bases, with 10 bases between them. The CDR3 sequence is CASSFRQSQETQYF. As DNA, the CDR3 is TGCGCCAGCAGCTTCCGACAGTCTCAAGAGACCCAGTACTTC.

The rearrangement joins TRBV4-2 to TRBJ2-7; the D gene is possibly TRBD1 (6 bases). Germline-derived CDR1 and CDR2 are LGHNA and YNFKEQ. This CDR3 region has 15 residues. Trimming left V 1 base short and J 2 bases short, with 12 bases between. The CDR3 region is CASSQVDSGAYEQYF. The CDR3 DNA is TGTGCCAGCAGCCAAGTGGACAGTGGAGCCTACGAGCAGTACTTC.

The chain employs TRBV6-5 and TRBJ1-2, with D maybe TRBD1 (6 bases). V was trimmed by 0 bases and J by 8 bases, leaving 13 bases between them. The CDR3 is 14 amino acids. Germline V gives CDR1 MNHEY, CDR2 SVGAGI. The CDR3 coding sequence is TGTGCCAGCAGTTACTCAGGGGGAGTGGAGGGCTACACCTTC. It translates to CASSYSGGVEGYTF.

This clone has only a few counts. The chain is built from TRBV2 and TRBJ1-1, with D tentatively TRBD1 (5 bases). This CDR3 spans 14 amino acids. V lost 7 bases and J 4 bases, leaving 16 bases between the germline ends. Germline V gives CDR1 SNHLY, CDR2 FYNNEI. The chain's CDR3 is CASIRQGAGTEAFF. The CDR3 DNA reads TGTGCCAGCATCAGGCAGGGAGCGGGCACTGAAGCTTTCTTT.

A few counts support this clone. The chain employs TRBV9 and TRBJ2-5, with TRBD2 matching over 8 bases. V trimming: 3 bases; J trimming: 3 bases; junction bases outside the gene matches: 4. The CDR3 is 14 amino acids. CDR1 SGDLS and CDR2 YYNGEE come from the germline V gene. The CDR3 DNA is TGTGCCAGCAGCGAGACTAGCGCGAAAGAGACCCAGTACTTC. This codes for CASSETSAKETQYF.

This clone was observed a few times. The V and J genes are TRBV11-2 and TRBJ1-1; D perhaps matches TRBD1 (5 bases). The V end lost 5 bases, the J end lost 4 bases, and 11 bases lay between the germline ends. The germline CDR1 and CDR2 sequences are SGHAT and FQNNGV. The CDR3 consists of 13 residues. As DNA, the CDR3 is TGTGCCAGCAGCCGGCAGGGATTCACTGAAGCTTTCTTT. Encoded protein: CASSRQGFTEAFF.

The chain has TRBV9 and TRBJ1-1, with 9 bases identical to TRBD1. The CDR3 extends over 15 amino acids. V lost 3 bases and J lost 2; bases outside the gene matches: 5. Germline V gene data show CDR1 as SGDLS and CDR2 as YYNGEE. CDR3 coding DNA: TGTGCCAGCAGCGGGGGGACAGGGTTTAACACTGAAGCTTTCTTT. It codes for CASSGGTGFNTEAFF.

V is TRBV4-1 and J is TRBJ2-1; 9 bases align to TRBD2. With V trimmed by 1 base and J by 1 base, 17 bases remained unmatched. This CDR3 region has 21 residues. Germline values: CDR1 MGHRA, CDR2 YSYEKL. For the CDR3, the DNA is TGCGCCAGCAGCCAAGTATTTCCCGTGATAGCGGGAGTGGAATCCTACAATGAGCAGTTCTTC. Protein product: CASSQVFPVIAGVESYNEQFF.

The sample holds a few counts of this clone. The V and J genes are TRBV13 and TRBJ2-2; D gene ambiguous. Trimming left V 5 bases short and J 6 bases short, with 7 bases between. The length of the CDR3 is 12 residues. In germline, CDR1 is PRHDT, CDR2 FYEKMQ (reference sequence). In DNA form, the CDR3 reads TGTGCCAGCAGCCCCGAGGCCGGGGAGCTGTTTTTT. Translated, it gives CASSPEAGELFF.

The chain couples TRBV6-4 to TRBJ2-1, with 9 bases that match TRBD2. J gave up 4 bases and V 0 bases, and 1 base lay outside the gene matches. The CDR3 has 15 residues. From germline, CDR1 is MRHNA and CDR2 SNTAGT. The DNA for the CDR3 is TGTGCCAGCAGTGACTCAGCGGGAGGTTACAATGAGCAGTTCTTC. Encoded protein: CASSDSAGGYNEQFF.

This clone was observed a few times. The J gene is TRBJ2-2, the V gene TRBV27; TRBD2 aligns across 12 bases. Germline CDR1 and CDR2: MNHEY and SMNVEV (reference sequence). This CDR3 is 17 amino acids long. V trimming: 6 bases; J trimming: 3 bases; junction bases outside the gene matches: 8. The CDR3 region is CASSATSGGVHTGELFF. DNA for the CDR3: TGTGCCAGCAGCGCGACTAGCGGGGGAGTGCACACCGGGGAGCTGTTTTTT.

This clone was seen many times. The chain has TRBV6-4 and TRBJ2-2; TRBD2 matches at 13 bases. This CDR3 spans 16 amino acids. The germline V gene encodes CDR1 MRHNA and CDR2 SNTAGT. V lost 2 bases and J lost 3; bases outside the gene matches: 0. CDR3 amino acids: CASSDGLAGDTGELFF. The DNA for the CDR3 is TGTGCCAGCAGTGACGGACTAGCGGGGGACACCGGGGAGCTGTTTTTT.

The chain links TRBV4-1 to TRBJ2-4; no firm D call. CDR1 is MGHRA and CDR2 is YSYEKL in the germline V gene. V was cut by 0 bases and J by 7 bases, with 7 bases left in between. CDR3 length: 13 amino acids. The CDR3 DNA follows: TGCGCCAGCAGCCAAGATCCCGGGAACATTCAGTACTTC. It specifies CASSQDPGNIQYF.

This clone was detected only a few times. The chain recombines TRBV4-3 with TRBJ2-2, with TRBD2 as a possible D gene (6 bases). The V and J ends lost 4 bases and 6 bases respectively, with 9 bases between them. Germline-derived CDR1 and CDR2 are LGHNA and YSLEER. The CDR3 has 13 residues. The CDR3 is CASSPSGSGELFF. CDR3 sequence (DNA): TGCGCCAGCAGCCCAAGCGGGTCCGGGGAGCTGTTTTTT.

In this sample, this clone turned up a few times. CDR3 sequence: CASSDATGSDPSGANVLTF. For the CDR3, the DNA is TGTGCCAGCAGTGATGCGACAGGGAGTGATCCCTCTGGGGCCAACGTCCTGACTTTC. The chain uses TRBV2 and TRBJ2-6; 7 nucleotides line up with TRBD1. The germline V gene encodes CDR1 SNHLY and CDR2 FYNNEI. J lost 0 bases, V lost 3 bases, and 11 bases had no gene match. The CDR3 consists of 19 residues.

The chain couples TRBV7-9 to TRBJ2-2; TRBD2 is a possible D gene (5 bases). Trimming took 6 bases from V and 4 from J, leaving 12 bases between them. Germline V lookup: CDR1 SEHNR, CDR2 FQNEAQ (reference sequence). The CDR3 consists of 14 residues. The CDR3 nucleotides are TGTGCCAGCAGTCTCGGACTCATCACCGGGGAGCTGTTTTTT. Translated: CASSLGLITGELFF.

This clone was observed a few times. The chain couples TRBV6-6 to TRBJ1-5; 8 bases line up with TRBD1. The CDR3 is made up of 16 amino acids. V was clipped by 1 base and J by 4 bases; unmatched bases: 6. CDR1 is MNHNY and CDR2 is SVGAGI in the germline V gene (reference sequence). The CDR3 DNA is TGTGCCAGCAGTTACTACGGGACAGGTGGGAATCAGCCCCAGCATTTT. Its protein product is CASSYYGTGGNQPQHF.

This clone was counted between two and nine times. The rearrangement joins TRBV7-8 to TRBJ2-5; tentative D call: TRBD2 (6 bases). The J call may be incorrect, as the DNA end agrees better with TRBJ2-7. Germline CDR1 and CDR2: SGHVS and FQNEAQ. The CDR3 extends over 15 amino acids. This CDR3 is CASSLGRTGDYEQYF. The CDR3 DNA reads TGTGCCAGCAGCTTAGGCCGGACGGGGGACTACGAGCAGTACTTC.

The CDR3 DNA follows: TGCGCCAGCAGCCAAGCCCTAGGGGAAGTGCCCTACGAGCAGTACTTC. Translation: CASSQALGEVPYEQYF. This chain links TRBV4-1 with TRBJ2-7, with TRBD1 as a possible D gene (5 bases). This CDR3 contains 16 residues. Germline-derived CDR1 and CDR2 are MGHRA and YSYEKL. V lost 1 base and J 2 bases, leaving 15 bases between the germline ends.

This clone was detected a few times. The chain links TRBV2 to TRBJ2-3; D uncertain. The CDR3 runs 14 residues. V was pared by 8 bases and J by 3 bases, with 15 bases between. The germline CDR1 and CDR2 sequences are SNHLY and FYNNEI. The CDR3 sequence: CASRPDSHTDTQYF. The CDR3, as DNA: TGTGCCAGCCGCCCCGACTCCCATACAGATACGCAGTATTTT.